This TCR beta chain was recovered during a study of blood T cell repertoires in COVID-19. Between the trimmed V and J ends, which lost 2 bases and 4 bases, there was a span of 9 bases. Germline V gives CDR1 SGHRS, CDR2 YFSETQ. The CDR3 totals 14 residues. Produced via immunoSEQ multiplex PCR; TCRdb's table is partial and in-frame only. The table has 250,000 or so clones, 85% to 90% seen once. Sequenced input: peripheral blood. This chain links TRBV5-1 with TRBJ1-4; D unclear. The clonotype comes from a woman aged 40 to 50 who had recovered from COVID-19. DNA for the CDR3: TGCGCCAGCAGCTTCCGGGGTATTAATGAAAAACTGTTTTTT. As protein: CASSFRGINEKLFF.